The 19 T cell receptor beta chains given below trace back to one sample, sequenced in a study of blood T cell repertoires in COVID-19 (dated by TCRdb to 2020 to 2021). Libraries came from the immunoSEQ multiplex PCR assay. TCRdb holds this immuneACCESS table with in-frame rearrangements only. Some clones are missing; in checked studies, unresolved V genes explain under half, and the rest has no known cause. For this sample there are more than 70,000 clones; 85% appear just once. The top ten hold 3.5% to 4.5% of the sample. The sequenced sample consisted of peripheral blood. These receptor sequences come from a man in his sixties with acute or convalescent COVID-19.

This chain connects TRBV5-1 to TRBJ2-5; 13 bases line up with TRBD2. The CDR3 contains 17 residues. Germline values: CDR1 SGHRS, CDR2 YFSETQ. With 0 bases clipped from V and 4 bases from J, the junction kept 6 bases outside the gene matches. The CDR3 region has the DNA TGCGCCAGCAGCTTGGATCCGGGACTAGCGGGGCGAGAGACCCAGTACTTC. Protein sequence: CASSLDPGLAGRETQYF.

The gene calls are TRBV5-1 and TRBJ1-1, with 7 bases fitting TRBD1. CDR1 and CDR2 from the germline V gene are SGHRS and YFSETQ. CDR3 length: 12 amino acids. V lost 4 bases to trimming and J lost 6 bases; unmatched junction nucleotides: 3. CDR3 DNA: TGCGCCAGCAGCCATGGACAGGCTGAAGCTTTCTTT. This encodes CASSHGQAEAFF.

The chain recombines TRBV5-6 with TRBJ1-2, with unresolved D. The CDR3 loop spans 14 amino acids. Trimming took 0 bases from V and 4 from J, leaving 10 bases between them. CDR1 is SGHDT, CDR2 YYEEEE, per germline. The CDR3 loop is CASSLGQQPYGYTF. The CDR3 region has the DNA TGTGCCAGCAGCTTGGGCCAACAGCCCTATGGCTACACCTTC.

The rearrangement joins TRBV18 to TRBJ2-7; 13 nucleotides agree with TRBD2. CDR3 size: 16 residues. V lost 3 bases to trimming and J lost 6 bases; unmatched junction nucleotides: 8. Germline V gives CDR1 KGHSH, CDR2 LQKENI. The CDR3 DNA reads TGTGCCAGCTCACCTGGACTAGCGGGAGCGAGGGCCGAGCAGTACTTC. Its protein is CASSPGLAGARAEQYF.

This clone showed up just a few times. The rearrangement joins TRBV5-1 to TRBJ1-1; D might be TRBD1 (6 bases). This CDR3 is 15 amino acids long. The V gene lost 4 bases and the J gene lost 4 bases, with 17 bases spanning the gap. In germline, CDR1 is SGHRS, CDR2 YFSETQ. The CDR3: CASSPGQFRGTEAFF. In DNA form, the CDR3 reads TGCGCCAGCAGCCCGGGGCAGTTCAGGGGCACTGAAGCTTTCTTT.

The chain carries TRBV7-9 and TRBJ2-2; 11 bases map to TRBD1. There are 15 residues in the CDR3. Germline CDR1 reads SEHNR; CDR2 reads FQNEAQ (reference sequence). V dropped 4 bases and J dropped 3; count of bases not matched to a gene: 1. Written as DNA, the CDR3 is TGTGCCAGCAGCTGGACAGGGGGCTACACCGGGGAGCTGTTTTTT. It codes for CASSWTGGYTGELFF. Supplemented by reference TRBV7-9 and TRBJ2-2, the full variable domain reads DTGVSQNPRHKITKRGQNVTFRCDPISEHNRLYWYRQTLGQGPEFLTYFQNEAQLEKSRLLSDRFSAERPKGSFSTLEIQRTEQGDSAMYLCASSWTGGYTGELFFGEGSRLTVL.

The chain links TRBV4-2 to TRBJ2-6; TRBD2 aligns across 7 bases. Germline values: CDR1 LGHNA, CDR2 YNFKEQ. With 0 bases clipped from V and 1 base from J, the junction kept 6 bases outside the gene matches. This CDR3 spans 18 amino acids. The CDR3: CASSQEATSVSGANVLTF. The CDR3 DNA reads as TGTGCCAGCAGCCAAGAAGCCACTAGCGTTTCTGGGGCCAACGTCCTGACTTTC.

The genes are TRBV4-2 and TRBJ2-3, with 10 bases aligning to TRBD2. V lost 4 bases, J lost 0 bases, and 4 bases stayed unmatched. CDR1 is LGHNA, CDR2 YNFKEQ, per germline. There are 16 residues in the CDR3. CDR3 in DNA: TGTGCCAGCAGCCCTGAAGCGGGGGGGAGCACAGATACGCAGTATTTT. Protein: CASSPEAGGSTDTQYF.

This chain links TRBV12-3 or TRBV12-4 with TRBJ1-1; D possibly corresponds to TRBD1 (5 bases). Trimming left V 6 bases short and J 5 bases short, with 13 bases between. The CDR3 totals 13 residues. CDR3 coding DNA: TGTGCCAGCAGAGCTTCGGGGGGAACTGAAGCTTTCTTT. Translation gives CASRASGGTEAFF.

The chain recombines TRBV19 with TRBJ2-2, with D unclear. There are 15 residues in the CDR3. In germline, CDR1 is LNHDA, CDR2 SQIVND (reference sequence). Trimming stripped 4 bases from V and 3 bases from J, with 12 bases between. CDR3 amino acids: CASSKQQTYTGELFF. CDR3 coding DNA: TGTGCCAGTAGTAAACAACAGACGTACACCGGGGAGCTGTTTTTT.

V gene TRBV3-1 (or the pseudogene TRBV3-2) combines with J gene TRBJ1-4; TRBD1 is a possible D gene (6 bases). Germline CDR1 LGHDT, CDR2 YNNKEL (reference sequence). Deletions cut 0 bases from V and 0 bases from J, with 14 bases between. The CDR3 has 18 amino acids. In nucleotides, the CDR3 is TGTGCCAGCAGCCAAGAGGTCAGGGGCGCTGCAACTAATGAAAAACTGTTTTTT. Translated, it gives CASSQEVRGAATNEKLFF.

The chain uses TRBV29-1 and TRBJ1-2, with TRBD1 as a possible D gene (5 bases). Germline CDR1 is SQVTM and CDR2 is ANQGSEA. The CDR3 runs 14 residues. V lost 5 bases and J lost 8, with 21 bases in between. CDR3 sequence (DNA): TGCAGCGTTCCCTCAGTGGGGGGGACTAGGGGCTACACCTTC. Its translation is CSVPSVGGTRGYTF.

The chain carries TRBV6-6 and TRBJ1-5; a weak D match, TRBD1 (6 bases). The CDR3 is 15 residues long. V gave up 1 base and J gave up 3 bases, with 10 bases separating them. The germline CDR1 and CDR2 sequences are MNHNY and SVGAGI (reference sequence). The CDR3 reads CASSYWGPDNQPQHF. The DNA for the CDR3 is TGTGCCAGCAGTTACTGGGGGCCCGACAATCAGCCCCAGCATTTT.

This clone came up a few times. V gene TRBV27 combines with J gene TRBJ1-2; 10 bases are shared with TRBD1. From germline, CDR1 is MNHEY and CDR2 SMNVEV (reference sequence). J gave up 4 bases and V 5 bases, and 7 bases lay outside the gene matches. The CDR3 loop spans 15 amino acids. The CDR3 coding sequence is TGTGCCAGCAGTAAGACAGGGGGCGCAGGCTATGGCTACACCTTC. This gives the protein CASSKTGGAGYGYTF.

This clone has only a few counts. The chain recombines TRBV2 with TRBJ2-2; no definite D call. The CDR3 has 11 residues. Looked up from germline, CDR1 is SNHLY and CDR2 is FYNNEI. The V gene lost 6 bases and the J gene lost 8 bases, with 7 bases spanning the gap. The CDR3 reads CASSAFGELFF. CDR3 in DNA: TGTGCCAGCAGCGCGTTTGGGGAGCTGTTTTTT.

The J gene is TRBJ2-5, the V gene TRBV29-1; 7 bases match TRBD1. CDR1 SQVTM and CDR2 ANQGSEA come from the germline V gene. V lost 6 bases and J lost 5; bases outside the gene matches: 9. This CDR3 comprises 13 residues. CDR3 in amino acids: CSVATGNRETQYF. The CDR3 coding sequence is TGCAGCGTCGCGACAGGGAACAGGGAGACCCAGTACTTC.

This clone was seen just once. The chain recombines TRBV4-1 with TRBJ2-3; TRBD2 agrees at 9 bases. Germline values: CDR1 MGHRA, CDR2 YSYEKL. The J segment lost 7 bases and the V segment lost 6 bases, leaving 20 bases of the junction unmatched. This CDR3 contains 18 residues. The CDR3 region has the DNA TGCGCCAGCAGTGACACGTTACAGGCGGGAGGGCCTGTAAATACGCAGTATTTT. This translates into CASSDTLQAGGPVNTQYF.

The V gene is TRBV21-1, the J gene TRBJ2-1; TRBD1 is taken as the D call from the table, unchecked against the DNA. TRBV21-1 is a known pseudogene. The CDR3 runs to 18 residues. The CDR3 is CASSKSLNRPLSYNEQFF. CDR3 coding DNA: TGTGCCAGCAGCAAATCGTTAAACAGACCTCTCTCCTACAATGAGCAGTTCTTC.

This chain links TRBV11-2 with TRBJ1-5; 7 positions agree with TRBD1. The CDR3 totals 16 residues. Germline CDR1 and CDR2: SGHAT and FQNNGV. V shed 3 bases and J 0 bases; nucleotides not matched to a gene: 5. The CDR3 sequence is CASSFSGTVSNQPQHF. For the CDR3, the DNA is TGTGCCAGCAGCTTCAGTGGGACAGTTAGCAATCAGCCCCAGCATTTT.